These 28 T cell receptor beta chains originate from one sample sequenced in a study of cytomegalovirus exposure and HLA in healthy donors. The repertoire was sequenced with immunoSEQ multiplex PCR; TCRdb's copy has only in-frame clones and lacks some. The sample has about 74,000 clones, about 94% seen once. Sequencing was done on a sample of PBMCs. The origin of the receptors is a man in his late teens or twenties in good health and CMV-seropositive.

The chain links TRBV2 to TRBJ2-1; 7 nucleotides line up with TRBD2. There are 15 residues in the CDR3. The junction had 6 bases not matched to a gene; V was cut back by 5 bases and J by 2 bases. The germline V gene has CDR1 SNHLY and CDR2 FYNNEI. CDR3 bases: TGTGCCAGCAGTCCAAGCGGGATGGCCTACAATGAGCAGTTCTTC. Protein sequence: CASSPSGMAYNEQFF.

The chain couples TRBV28 to TRBJ1-1; D uncertain. Germline CDR1 is MDHEN and CDR2 is SYDVKM. Between the trimmed V and J ends, which lost 6 bases and 0 bases, there was a span of 8 bases. CDR3 length: 13 residues. The CDR3 sequence: CASRPQMNTEAFF. In DNA, the CDR3 is TGTGCCAGCAGACCTCAGATGAACACTGAAGCTTTCTTT.

The V and J genes are TRBV11-2 and TRBJ2-7, with a possible D match to TRBD2 (5 bases). Germline V lookup: CDR1 SGHAT, CDR2 FQNNGV. The V end lost 5 bases, the J end lost 1 base, and 15 bases lay between the germline ends. The CDR3 is 15 residues long. The CDR3: CASSTTGYLSYEQYF. CDR3 nucleotide sequence: TGTGCCAGCAGCACTACGGGATACTTATCCTACGAGCAGTACTTC.

The chain has TRBV6-5 and TRBJ2-7; 9 bases are a match to TRBD2. The germline CDR1 and CDR2 sequences are MNHEY and SVGAGI. The CDR3 contains 14 residues. V shed 7 bases and J 7 bases; nucleotides not matched to a gene: 11. The CDR3 DNA sequence: TGTGCCAGCACCCCACCGGCGGGGGGGAAAGAGCAGTACTTC. This sequence encodes CASTPPAGGKEQYF.

The chain couples TRBV2 to TRBJ2-7, with 11 bases that match TRBD2. Losses at the gene ends were 0 bases for V and 4 bases for J; bases not matched to a gene: 8. This CDR3 region has 17 residues. Germline V gives CDR1 SNHLY, CDR2 FYNNEI. The CDR3 nucleotides are TGTGCCAGCAGTGAAGCGCCGACTAGCGGGATCTTGTACGAGCAGTACTTC. Translating gives CASSEAPTSGILYEQYF.

The chain recombines TRBV10-1 with TRBJ2-7; 7 bases agree with TRBD2. CDR3 length: 13 amino acids. V lost 4 bases and J lost 3; bases outside the gene matches: 3. In germline, CDR1 is WNHNN, CDR2 SYGVQD (reference sequence). DNA for the CDR3: TGCGCCAGCAGTGCTTCGGGGGGCTACGAGCAGTACTTC. It yields the protein CASSASGGYEQYF.

This chain links TRBV4-1 with TRBJ2-1; D might be TRBD1 (6 bases). Between the trimmed V and J ends, which lost 0 bases and 0 bases, there was a span of 9 bases. Germline CDR1 reads MGHRA; CDR2 reads YSYEKL. CDR3 size: 16 residues. This CDR3 is CASSQEGGFSYNEQFF. As DNA, the CDR3 is TGCGCCAGCAGCCAAGAAGGGGGTTTCTCCTACAATGAGCAGTTCTTC.

This chain joins TRBV4-1 and TRBJ2-2, with 13 positions matching TRBD2. This CDR3 comprises 21 residues. Germline V gene data show CDR1 as MGHRA and CDR2 as YSYEKL. J gave up 3 bases and V 0 bases, and 13 bases lay outside the gene matches. The CDR3: CASSQDVKLAGGSGDTGELFF. The CDR3 DNA reads as TGCGCCAGCAGCCAAGATGTTAAACTAGCGGGAGGGTCAGGGGACACCGGGGAGCTGTTTTTT.

J is TRBJ2-5 and V is TRBV6-5, with D possibly TRBD1 on 7 matching bases. V was shortened by 6 bases and J by 2 bases, with 16 bases between the two germline ends. CDR3 length: 15 amino acids. In germline, CDR1 is MNHEY, CDR2 SVGAGI. The CDR3 protein is CASSTTPGGQETQYF. As DNA, the CDR3 is TGTGCCAGCAGCACCACCCCAGGGGGGCAAGAGACCCAGTACTTC.

The chain combines TRBV15 with TRBJ1-2; D not resolved. CDR1 LNHNV and CDR2 YYDKDF come from the germline V gene (reference sequence). The germline V and J ends were trimmed by 8 bases and 1 base, with 14 bases remaining between them. CDR3 size: 14 residues. The CDR3 here is CATLDTDHNYGYTF. The CDR3 nucleotides are TGTGCCACCCTCGACACCGATCATAACTATGGCTACACCTTC.

The V call is TRBV10-2, the J call TRBJ1-2; no definite D call. This CDR3 spans 13 amino acids. The V end lost 0 bases, the J end lost 7 bases, and 9 bases lay between the germline ends. CDR1 and CDR2 from the germline V gene are WSHSY and SAAADI. The CDR3 is CASSESSGFGYTF. DNA for the CDR3: TGCGCCAGCAGTGAGTCATCCGGGTTTGGCTACACCTTC.

The genes are TRBV6-5 and TRBJ1-5; D might be TRBD1 (5 bases). Trimming took off 0 bases at V and 4 bases at J, with 10 bases between the two ends. Germline CDR1 and CDR2: MNHEY and SVGAGI. The CDR3 totals 15 residues. The CDR3 protein is CASSYSVGGNQPQHF. The CDR3 DNA follows: TGTGCCAGCAGTTACTCGGTGGGGGGTAATCAGCCCCAGCATTTT.

The J gene is TRBJ2-7, the V gene TRBV28, with a weak D call TRBD2 (6 bases). CDR1 is MDHEN, CDR2 SYDVKM, per germline. There are 15 residues in the CDR3. Trimming removed 8 bases from V and 6 bases from J, with 23 bases in between. This chain's CDR3 is CASGEKGLRLVEQYF. Here the CDR3 DNA reads TGTGCCAGCGGAGAGAAGGGTTTAAGACTAGTCGAGCAGTACTTC.

The rearrangement joins TRBV9 to TRBJ2-7; TRBD2 agrees at 10 bases. Germline CDR1 reads SGDLS; CDR2 reads YYNGEE. V gave up 4 bases and J gave up 3 bases; unmatched junction bases: 7. This CDR3 region has 15 residues. CDR3 nucleotides: TGTGCCAGCAGCCCACGGACTAGCGGAAACTACGAGCAGTACTTC. Amino acids: CASSPRTSGNYEQYF.

With regard to this clone: One junction end does not reproduce the germline sequence, and a read error may be involved. V is TRBV7-7 and J is TRBJ2-3; 14 bases are a match to TRBD2. Germline CDR1 SSHAT, CDR2 FNYEAQ (reference sequence). CDR3 length: 16 amino acids. The CDR3 region has the DNA TGTGCTAGCAGCTCGGGACTAGCGGGAGTGTTAGATACGCAGTATTTT. This gives the protein CASSSGLAGVLDTQYF.

The gene calls are TRBV28 and TRBJ2-1; a weak D match, TRBD2 (5 bases). Germline CDR1 reads MDHEN; CDR2 reads SYDVKM. Between the trimmed V and J ends, which lost 3 bases and 9 bases, there was a span of 18 bases. This CDR3 has 15 residues. The CDR3 DNA follows: TGTGCCAGCAGTTTGATCGGCGGGCCACGGGGTGAGCAGTTCTTC. It codes for CASSLIGGPRGEQFF.

The chain joins TRBV4-1 to TRBJ2-7; TRBD2 aligns across 11 bases. With V trimmed by 6 bases and J by 4 bases, 20 bases remained unmatched. The CDR3 consists of 19 residues. Germline values: CDR1 MGHRA, CDR2 YSYEKL. The CDR3 nucleotides are TGCGCCAGCAGTCCCTCCGGGACTAGCGGAAAGAGGGGGTTTTACGAGCAGTACTTC. Its translation is CASSPSGTSGKRGFYEQYF.

V usage is TRBV6-6 and J usage is TRBJ2-1; the match to TRBD1 covers 7 bases. Trimming cost V 2 bases and J 7 bases; bases outside gene matches: 8. The germline gives CDR1 MNHNY, CDR2 SVGAGI (reference sequence). This CDR3 region has 15 residues. The CDR3 DNA follows: TGTGCCAGCAGTTACAGGGGGCCCGTAGGGAATGAGCAGTTCTTC. Its protein is CASSYRGPVGNEQFF.

The V gene is TRBV30, the J gene TRBJ2-7, with 12 bases fitting TRBD1. Germline V gene sequence: CDR1 GTSNPN, CDR2 SVGIG (reference sequence). CDR3 length equals 13 residues. Trimming removed 5 bases from V and 5 bases from J; junction bases left unmatched: 4. CDR3 sequence (DNA): TGTGCCTGGGGGAGGGACAGGGGGCACGAGCAGTACTTC. It specifies CAWGRDRGHEQYF.

This chain uses TRBV19 with TRBJ2-7; 12 bases line up with TRBD2. This CDR3 has 15 amino acids. Germline V gene lookup returns CDR1 LNHDA and CDR2 SQIVND (reference sequence). V was pared by 3 bases and J by 6 bases, with 6 bases of the junction left unmatched. CDR3 DNA: TGTGCCAGTAGTATCCCGACTAGCGGGAGTGGCGAGCAGTACTTC. This gives the protein CASSIPTSGSGEQYF.

This chain joins TRBV7-3 and TRBJ2-2, with D perhaps TRBD2 (6 bases). CDR1 is SGHTA and CDR2 is FQGTGA in the germline V gene. The V end lost 3 bases, the J end lost 5 bases, and 10 bases lay between the germline ends. CDR3 length equals 14 residues. The CDR3 sequence: CASSLEGWTGELFF. The DNA of the CDR3 is TGTGCCAGCAGCTTGGAGGGTTGGACCGGGGAGCTGTTTTTT.

The chain carries TRBV5-1 and TRBJ2-7, with 9 bases fitting TRBD1. Trimming removed 9 bases from V and 3 bases from J; junction bases left unmatched: 10. Germline CDR1 and CDR2: SGHRS and YFSETQ. The CDR3 covers 14 residues. The CDR3 DNA sequence: TGCGCCACCTACCAAGGGACAGGGTTCTACGAGCAGTACTTC. Protein product: CATYQGTGFYEQYF.

The chain recombines TRBV30 with TRBJ1-5; D is possibly TRBD1 (5 bases). V was pared by 0 bases and J by 3 bases, with 15 bases between. This CDR3 spans 16 amino acids. Germline CDR1 and CDR2: GTSNPN and SVGIG (reference sequence). The chain's CDR3 is CAWSVTPGGNNQPQHF. The DNA of the CDR3 is TGTGCCTGGAGTGTAACCCCGGGGGGGAACAATCAGCCCCAGCATTTT.

The V and J genes are TRBV6-1 and TRBJ2-1; 8 bases match TRBD2. V dropped 2 bases and J dropped 0; count of bases not matched to a gene: 0. The CDR3 has 15 residues. The germline V gene encodes CDR1 MNHNS and CDR2 SASEGT. Here the CDR3 reads CASSELAGSYNEQFF. DNA of the CDR3: TGTGCCAGCAGTGAACTAGCGGGCTCCTACAATGAGCAGTTCTTC.

This rearrangement joins TRBV5-8 to TRBJ1-5, with D unclear. The germline V and J ends were trimmed by 0 bases and 0 bases, with 10 bases remaining between them. This CDR3 has 16 amino acids. CDR1 SGHTS and CDR2 YDEGEE come from the germline V gene. The CDR3 reads CASSLDGRSSNQPQHF. The CDR3 DNA reads TGTGCCAGCAGCTTGGATGGCAGATCTAGCAATCAGCCCCAGCATTTT.

This chain joins TRBV27 and TRBJ2-5, with TRBD2 matching over 12 bases. V gave up 4 bases and J gave up 5 bases; unmatched junction bases: 5. CDR1 and CDR2 from the germline V gene are MNHEY and SMNVEV (reference sequence). This CDR3 is 15 amino acids long. CDR3 DNA: TGTGCCAGCAGTTCACCCGGGACTAGCGGGGAGACCCAGTACTTC. Protein: CASSSPGTSGETQYF.

This clone showed up just once. The chain has TRBV30 and TRBJ1-2; D is ambiguous. The germline V and J ends were trimmed by 6 bases and 1 base, with 15 bases remaining between them. The length of the CDR3 is 14 residues. Germline CDR1 and CDR2: GTSNPN and SVGIG (reference sequence). The DNA of the CDR3 is TGTGCCTGTCGAAAAGAAACAGATAACTATGGCTACACCTTC. As protein: CACRKETDNYGYTF.

The V gene is TRBV5-1, the J gene TRBJ2-3, with 7 nucleotides matching TRBD2. The CDR3 totals 15 residues. After removal of 4 bases from V and 0 bases from J, the junction contained 5 bases not matched to a gene. The V gene's germline CDR1 is SGHRS and CDR2 YFSETQ. Here the CDR3 reads CASSETSASTDTQYF. The CDR3 DNA reads as TGCGCCAGCAGCGAAACTAGCGCGAGCACAGATACGCAGTATTTT.